This T cell receptor (beta chain) appears in the sequencing data of a study of identical twins. TCRdb itself ran the 5' RACE reads through MiXCR, one entry per CDR3 protein. The data contain roughly 770,000 distinct CDR3 sequences, over 15% of them singletons. The CDR3 is 11 amino acids. Trimming cost V 4 bases and J 9 bases, with 7 bases left between them. Germline lookup yields CDR1 SGHRS and CDR2 YFSETQ. This clonotype was observed a few times. This same sample was also part of a study on T cells expressing NK-cell markers.

The chain links TRBV5-1 to TRBJ2-2; no clear D gene. The clonotype comes from a woman in her late teens or twenties in good health. What was sequenced was PBMCs. CDR3 nucleotides: TGCGCCAGCAGCCCCGACAGGGAGCTGTTTTTT. The encoded protein is CASSPDRELFF.